Shown below are 2 T cell receptor beta chains from a single sample sequenced in a study of T cell responses to AZD1222 COVID-19 vaccine. Produced via immunoSEQ multiplex PCR; TCRdb's table is partial and in-frame only. The sample has 200,000 to 250,000 clones, 94% seen once; the top ten hold approximately 1.5%. The sequenced sample was peripheral blood, obtained 28 days after the second dose of the MenACWY control vaccine. These receptors were collected from an adult who received the MenACWY meningococcal vaccine as a control.

The CDR3 reads CASSTHRTGGDNEQFF. Written as DNA, the CDR3 is TGTGCCAGTAGTACCCACCGGACAGGGGGTGACAATGAGCAGTTCTTC. The rearrangement joins TRBV19 to TRBJ2-1, with TRBD1 matching over 10 bases. Germline V CDR1 and CDR2: LNHDA, SQIVND (reference sequence). The CDR3 is made up of 16 amino acids. After removal of 4 bases from V and 5 bases from J, the junction contained 8 bases not matched to a gene.

V and J are TRBV10-3 and TRBJ2-2, with a possible D match to TRBD2 (7 bases). Trimming removed 4 bases at V and 2 bases at J, with 20 bases between. This CDR3 has 18 residues. Germline V lookup: CDR1 ENHRY, CDR2 SYGVKD. The CDR3 is CAISGRGVGGANTGELFF. Here the CDR3 DNA reads TGTGCCATCAGTGGGCGAGGTGTAGGGGGGGCCAACACCGGGGAGCTGTTTTTT.